What follows are 16 T cell receptor beta chains derived from one specimen sequenced in a study of tissue T cells after allogeneic stem cell transplantation. Noted time point: mouse harvest day 14 after allogeneic transplant. The graft held 10^6 splenic CD5+ T cells and 10^7 T-cell-depleted bone marrow cells. Only in-frame clones appear in the TCRdb table, and some are missing; sequencing was by immunoSEQ multiplex PCR. The repertoire holds around 6,100 clones, 45% to 50% seen once, with around 15% in the top ten. Source material: gut tissue. These receptors originate from a female BALB/c mouse given C57BL/6 T cells with graft-versus-host disease after an allogeneic hematopoietic cell transplant.

Note on this clone: Gene names and germline refer to mouse. CDR3 protein: CAWSRDRPPQDTQYF. The DNA read from the CDR3 is TGTGCCTGGAGCCGAGACAGGCCCCCCCAAGACACCCAGTAC. The chain couples TRBV31 to TRBJ2-5; perhaps TRBD1 as D (6 bases). The CDR3 is cut off 1 residue early in the read; its end comes from the germline J gene. The CDR3 loop spans 15 amino acids. CDR1 is GKSSPN, CDR2 SITVG, per germline. V was pared by 3 bases and J by 2 bases, with 15 bases between.

Turning to this clone: Each gene name is a mouse one. The covered CDR3 bases are TGTGCCAGCGGTGAAGACAGAAACACCTTGTAC. This codes for CASGEDRNTLY. The complete CDR3 sequence is CASGEDRNTLYF. The genes are TRBV13-2 and TRBJ2-4, with D possibly being TRBD1 (5 bases). The observed sequence ends 1 residue before the CDR3 terminus, with the missing tail filled in from the germline J gene. The CDR3 is 12 residues long. Germline V lookup: CDR1 NNHNN, CDR2 SYGAGS (reference sequence). Trimming stripped 2 bases from V and 5 bases from J, with 6 bases between.

By sample fraction, this clone is medium-sized. Gene names follow the mouse nomenclature. The read terminates 1 residue before the CDR3 end, so the remaining end is supplied by the germline J gene. V is TRBV12-1 and J is TRBJ1-3; D remains unclear. This CDR3 spans 13 amino acids. The germline V gene encodes CDR1 SGHSN and CDR2 HYEKVE. V lost 4 bases and J lost 0, with 6 bases in between. CDR3 in amino acids: CASSRISGNTLYF. The covered CDR3 bases are TGTGCCAGCTCCAGAATTTCTGGAAATACGCTCTAT. Supplemented by reference TRBV12-1 and TRBJ1-3, the full variable domain reads DSGVVQSPRHIIKEKGGRSVLTCIPISGHSNVVWYQQTLGKELKFLIQHYEKVERDKGFLPSRFSVQQFDDYHSEMNMSALELEDSAMYFCASSRISGNTLYFGEGSRLIVV.

As to this clone: Gene names are the mouse ones. The read ends 1 residue before the CDR3 terminus; that terminus is restored from the germline J gene. The chain uses TRBV24 and TRBJ1-4; possibly TRBD1 for D (5 bases). The V end lost 1 base, the J end lost 0 bases, and 6 bases lay between the germline ends. The CDR3 runs to 15 residues. Germline V gene lookup returns CDR1 KGHTA and CDR2 FRNEEI. The sequenced CDR3 bases are TGTGCCAGCAGTCTGTTAGGGGTTTCCAACGAAAGATTATTT. Amino acid sequence: CASSLLGVSNERLF. The whole CDR3 sequence reads CASSLLGVSNERLFF.

This clone was seen a handful of times. All gene names here are mouse names. Other DNA sequences in this specimen translate into the identical CDR3. The CDR3 sequence: CTCSAGQYEQYF. The sequenced CDR3 bases are TGCACCTGCAGTGCAGGACAGTATGAACAGTAC. The chain employs TRBV1 and TRBJ2-7; D perhaps matches TRBD1 (5 bases). The read gets to within 1 residue of the CDR3 end, and the germline J gene fills in the rest. V lost 1 base, J lost 4 bases, and 5 bases lay in between. Germline values: CDR1 NSQYPW, CDR2 LRSPGD (reference sequence). This CDR3 is built from 12 residues.

The sample holds one count of this clone. Germline and genes: mouse. The part of the CDR3 DNA that was read is TGTGCCAGCAGTCCAGGGGGAGGACAAAACACCTTGTAC. The encoded protein is CASSPGGGQNTLY. The CDR3 in its entirety is CASSPGGGQNTLYF. V gene TRBV26 combines with J gene TRBJ2-4; 7 positions match TRBD1. Sequencing ends 1 residue short of the CDR3 end; the germline J gene provides the rest. In germline, CDR1 is KGHPV, CDR2 FQNQEV (reference sequence). This CDR3 has 14 amino acids. V gave up 4 bases and J gave up 3 bases; unmatched junction bases: 4.

Worth noting for this clone: Germline and genes here are mouse. The CDR3 end lies 1 residue beyond the end of the read and is filled in from the germline J gene. The rearrangement joins TRBV26 to TRBJ2-7; 7 bases agree with TRBD1. The V segment lost 2 bases and the J segment 5 bases; nucleotides outside the gene matches: 0. The CDR3 has 12 amino acids. CDR1 and CDR2 from the germline V gene are KGHPV and FQNQEV (reference sequence). The CDR3 spells CASSLTGDEQYF. Partial CDR3 DNA: TGTGCCAGCAGTCTGACAGGGGATGAACAGTAC.

Turning to this clone: Here the gene names and germline are mouse. Coverage ceases 1 residue before the CDR3 finishes, and the germline J gene fills in the end. The chain employs TRBV13-2 and TRBJ1-1, with 7 bases lining up with TRBD1. CDR1 and CDR2 (germline): NNHNN, SYGAGS (reference sequence). The CDR3 is 12 residues long. Unmatched junction bases numbered 2, after V lost 3 bases and J lost 6 bases. The part of the CDR3 DNA that was read is TGTGCCAGCGGTGGTGACAGGGCAGAAGTCTTC. Encoded protein: CASGGDRAEVF. The CDR3 reads in full as CASGGDRAEVFF.

This clone counts as medium-sized. These gene names are mouse names. The CDR3 end falls 1 residue outside the read, so it is completed with the germline J gene. V and J are TRBV31 and TRBJ2-2, with D perhaps matching TRBD1 or TRBD2 (6 bases each). V lost 0 bases and J lost 3, with 14 bases in between. CDR1 and CDR2 (germline): GKSSPN, SITVG. There are 16 residues in the CDR3. CDR3 region: CAWSLGGSADTGQLYF. The sequenced part of the CDR3 DNA is TGTGCCTGGAGTCTAGGGGGGAGTGCGGACACCGGGCAGCTCTAC.

This clone is medium-sized in the sample. Any gene name here is a mouse gene name. CDR3 DNA, as far as it was read: TGTGCCAGCAGTCTGTCTACAGGGGGGGACTCCGACTACACC. Amino acids: CASSLSTGGDSDYT. The CDR3 in full is CASSLSTGGDSDYTF. The genes are TRBV26 and TRBJ1-2; the match to TRBD1 covers 8 bases. Coverage ceases 1 residue before the CDR3 finishes, and the germline J gene fills in the end. Germline-derived CDR1 and CDR2 are KGHPV and FQNQEV (reference sequence). V dropped 0 bases and J dropped 3; count of bases not matched to a gene: 3. This CDR3 spans 15 amino acids.

In the case of this clone: The genes and germline here are from mouse. The observed sequence ends 1 residue before the CDR3 terminus, with the missing tail filled in from the germline J gene. The chain has TRBV26 and TRBJ2-3, with D maybe TRBD2 (7 bases). Trimming left V 2 bases short and J 0 bases short, with 9 bases between. The CDR3 has 15 residues. Germline V gene data show CDR1 as KGHPV and CDR2 as FQNQEV (reference sequence). The CDR3 protein is CASSLRGASAETLYF. Partial CDR3 DNA: TGTGCCAGCAGTCTGCGGGGGGCTAGTGCAGAAACGCTGTAT.

A remark on this clone: Gene names and germline match the mouse. The CDR3 extends 1 residue past the end of the read, so its final part is completed from the germline J gene. The chain carries TRBV12-1 and TRBJ1-3, with a tentative D call TRBD1 (5 bases). Germline loops: CDR1 SGHSN, CDR2 HYEKVE. The CDR3 length is 14 residues. Deletions cut 2 bases from V and 0 bases from J, with 7 bases between. The CDR3 here is CASSRQNSGNTLYF. The sequenced part of the CDR3 DNA is TGTGCCAGCTCTCGACAGAATTCTGGAAATACGCTCTAT.

For this clone: Gene names are the mouse ones. The read terminates 1 residue before the CDR3 end, so the remaining end is supplied by the germline J gene. The V gene is TRBV15, the J gene TRBJ2-4; tentatively, D is TRBD1 (5 bases). In germline, CDR1 is SGHND, CDR2 FRSKSL. Trimming took 6 bases from V and 0 from J, leaving 10 bases between them. The CDR3 runs to 14 residues. The CDR3 reads CASRRTTSQNTLYF. The sequenced part of the CDR3 DNA is TGTGCCAGCAGGAGGACAACTAGTCAAAACACCTTGTAC.

A word on this clone: The listed genes are named as in mouse. The read terminates 1 residue ahead of where the CDR3 ends, so the germline J gene completes it. This chain uses TRBV2 with TRBJ2-4; no firm D call. Germline V gene sequence: CDR1 LGHNA, CDR2 YSYQKL. This CDR3 spans 14 amino acids. V lost 1 base to trimming and J lost 2 bases, with 7 bases between them. The CDR3 reads CASSQVHNQNTLYF. CDR3 bases read: TGTGCCAGCAGCCAAGTACACAATCAAAACACCTTGTAC.

Concerning this clone itself: A read error is the likely source, as a far larger clone sits one nucleotide away. Gene names and germline refer to mouse. Read coverage stops 1 residue before the CDR3 terminus; the germline J gene supplies the remainder. The J gene is TRBJ2-7, the V gene TRBV13-3; D possibly uses TRBD1 or TRBD2 (5 bases each). Germline V lookup: CDR1 NNHDY, CDR2 SYVADS. The length of the CDR3 is 12 residues. CDR3 bases read: TGTGCCAGCAATGATCGGGGGTGGGAACAGTAC. It translates to CASNDRGWEQY. The whole CDR3 is CASNDRGWEQYF.

This clone is medium-sized in the sample. Germline and genes: mouse. The CDR3 end lies 1 residue beyond the end of the read and is filled in from the germline J gene. The V call is TRBV2, the J call TRBJ2-7; 8 positions match TRBD1. Germline trimming cut 0 bases from V and 5 bases from J; bases unmatched to any gene: 3. Germline V gene data show CDR1 as LGHNA and CDR2 as YSYQKL. The CDR3 consists of 14 residues. CDR3 sequence reads: CASSQDPGGDEQYF. CDR3 DNA, as far as it was read: TGTGCCAGCAGCCAAGATCCAGGGGGCGATGAACAGTAC.